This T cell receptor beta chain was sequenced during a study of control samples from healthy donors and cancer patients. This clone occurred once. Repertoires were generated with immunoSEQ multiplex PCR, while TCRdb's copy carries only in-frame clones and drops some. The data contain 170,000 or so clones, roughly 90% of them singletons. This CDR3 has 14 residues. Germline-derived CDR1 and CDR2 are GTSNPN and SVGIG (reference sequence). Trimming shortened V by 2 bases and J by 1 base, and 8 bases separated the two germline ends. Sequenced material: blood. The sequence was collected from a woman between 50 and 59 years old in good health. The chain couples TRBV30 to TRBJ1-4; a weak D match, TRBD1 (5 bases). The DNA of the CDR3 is TGTGCCTGGAGTATTGGGGGAACTAATGAAAAACTGTTTTTT. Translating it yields CAWSIGGTNEKLFF.